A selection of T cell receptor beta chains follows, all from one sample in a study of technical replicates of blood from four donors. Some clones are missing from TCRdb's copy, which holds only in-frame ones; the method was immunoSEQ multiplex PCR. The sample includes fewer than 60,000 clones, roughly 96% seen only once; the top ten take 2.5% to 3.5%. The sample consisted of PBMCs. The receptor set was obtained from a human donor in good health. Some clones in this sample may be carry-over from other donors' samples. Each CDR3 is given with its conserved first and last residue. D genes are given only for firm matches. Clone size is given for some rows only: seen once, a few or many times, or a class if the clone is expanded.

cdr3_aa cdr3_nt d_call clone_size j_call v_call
CASSWAPEGKDGYTF TGTGCCAGCAGTTGGGCCCCGGAAGGAAAGGATGGCTACACCTTC - - TRBJ1-2 TRBV6-6
CAISDWQGGNYEQYF TGTGCCATCAGTGATTGGCAGGGAGGTAACTACGAGCAGTACTTC - once TRBJ2-7 TRBV10-3
CASRPTGDPGTEAFF TGTGCCAGCAGACCAACAGGCGATCCTGGAACTGAAGCTTTCTTT - - TRBJ1-1 TRBV7-9
CASSLRTGDNSPLHF TGCGCCAGCAGCCTGAGGACAGGAGATAATTCACCCCTCCACTTT TRBD1 - TRBJ1-6 TRBV4-1
CASSPGYGYTF TGTGCCAGCAGCCCGGGCTATGGCTACACCTTC - - TRBJ1-2 TRBV11-2
CASSLGTSRTGVEKLFF TGTGCCAGCAGCTTAGGGACATCCAGAACGGGAGTAGAAAAACTGTTTTTT - - TRBJ1-4 TRBV7-2
CASSYVGGANSPLHF TGTGCCAGCAGTTACGTCGGTGGGGCTAATTCACCCCTCCACTTT - - TRBJ1-6 TRBV6-5
CASSQGGQSDEQFF TGCGCCAGCAGCCAGGGTGGACAGAGCGATGAGCAGTTCTTC - - TRBJ2-1 TRBV4-1
CATSRETGYEQYF TGTGCCACCAGCAGGGAAACAGGCTACGAGCAGTACTTC - - TRBJ2-7 TRBV15
CASGSAGQGQTNGPGTRGTDTQYF TGTGCCAGCGGATCAGCTGGTCAGGGGCAGACCAATGGTCCCGGGACAAGGGGCACAGATACGCAGTATTTT - - TRBJ2-3 TRBV7-1
CASSVPGQGFTEAFF TGTGCCAGCAGCGTCCCGGGACAGGGGTTCACTGAAGCTTTCTTT TRBD1 - TRBJ1-1 TRBV5-6
CASSSTSGGYEQYF TGTGCCAGCAGTTCGACTAGCGGAGGTTACGAGCAGTACTTC TRBD2 - TRBJ2-7 TRBV28
CASGLGREGGELFF TGCGCCAGCGGCCTGGGCAGGGAGGGCGGGGAGCTGTTTTTT TRBD2 - TRBJ2-2 TRBV4-3
CASSPFRGLGEKLFF TGTGCCAGCTCACCATTCAGGGGGCTCGGCGAAAAACTGTTTTTT TRBD1 - TRBJ1-4 TRBV18
CAWGRGRGYTF TGTGCCTGGGGAAGGGGGCGTGGCTACACCTTC TRBD1 - TRBJ1-2 TRBV30
CASSLVGGQGNTEAFF TGCGCCAGCAGCTTGGTAGGGGGACAGGGGAACACTGAAGCTTTCTTT TRBD1 - TRBJ1-1 TRBV5-1
CASRPGEQETQYF TGTGCCAGCAGGCCAGGGGAACAAGAGACCCAGTACTTC - - TRBJ2-5 TRBV7-2
CASSLDGSSGANVLTF TGTGCCAGCAGCTTAGATGGCAGCTCTGGGGCCAACGTCCTGACTTTC - - TRBJ2-6 TRBV7-9
CASSPRQGIEQFF TGTGCCAGCAGTCCACGACAGGGCATTGAGCAGTTCTTC TRBD1 - TRBJ2-1 TRBV14
CASSFLAGANTGELFF TGCGCCAGCAGCTTTCTAGCGGGGGCAAACACCGGGGAGCTGTTTTTT TRBD2 - TRBJ2-2 TRBV5-1
CASSLVLGLAGTDTQYF TGTGCCAGCAGCTTAGTCCTAGGACTAGCGGGCACAGATACGCAGTATTTT TRBD2 - TRBJ2-3 TRBV7-9
CASSEFRGPQGGVKYF TGTGCCAGCAGTGAATTTAGGGGACCTCAGGGAGGAGTTAAGTACTTC - - TRBJ2-5 TRBV6-1
CASSQSPGGKTSGGERTGELFF TGCGCCAGCAGTCAATCCCCAGGGGGCAAGACTAGCGGGGGAGAAAGAACCGGGGAGCTGTTTTTT TRBD2 - TRBJ2-2 TRBV23-1
CAWRTDYTQYF TGTGCCTGGAGGACGGACTATACGCAGTATTTT - - TRBJ2-3 TRBV30
CASTPRTGTDYEQYF TGTGCCAGCACACCAAGGACAGGGACAGACTACGAGCAGTACTTC TRBD1 - TRBJ2-7 TRBV2
CASSLLLAGPFETQYF TGTGCCAGCAGCCTCCTACTAGCGGGGCCTTTCGAGACCCAGTACTTC TRBD2 - TRBJ2-5 TRBV7-9
CASSLRWTSTDTQYF TGTGCCAGCAGCTTACGGTGGACTAGCACAGATACGCAGTATTTT - - TRBJ2-3 TRBV7-8
CASSAYQGSHEKLFF TGTGCCAGCAGTGCGTACCAGGGGTCCCATGAAAAACTGTTTTTT - - TRBJ1-4 TRBV2
CASTSGLAGATEQFF TGTGCCAGCACATCGGGACTAGCGGGGGCTACTGAGCAGTTCTTC TRBD2 - TRBJ2-1 TRBV2
CASSSRLAESTDTQYF TGTGCCAGCAGCTCGCGACTAGCGGAGTCCACAGATACGCAGTATTTT TRBD2 - TRBJ2-3 TRBV7-9
CASSEDDRGYGYTF TGTGCCAGCAGTGAAGATGACAGGGGCTATGGCTACACCTTC TRBD1 - TRBJ1-2 TRBV6-1
CASSRDSPIISPLHF TGTGCCAGCAGTCGGGACAGCCCGATAATCTCACCCCTCCACTTT TRBD1 - TRBJ1-6 TRBV6-5
CASEGATEAFF TGTGCCAGCGAGGGGGCCACTGAAGCTTTCTTT TRBD1 - TRBJ1-1 TRBV6-5
CAISTGANVLTF TGTGCCATCTCGACAGGTGCCAACGTCCTGACTTTC - - TRBJ2-6 TRBV10-3
CASSEIAGGTEAFF TGTGCCAGCAGTGAAATCGCAGGGGGCACTGAAGCTTTCTTT TRBD1 - TRBJ1-1 TRBV2
CASSGAAGTKQGRSGEAFF TGTGCCAGCAGTGGGGCCGCCGGAACGAAACAGGGGCGAAGCGGTGAAGCTTTCTTT TRBD1 - TRBJ1-1 TRBV6-1
CASGLGQGRANVLTF TGTGCCAGCGGTTTGGGGCAGGGGAGGGCCAACGTCCTGACTTTC - once TRBJ2-6 TRBV6-1
CASSELAGGSYNEQFF TGTGCCAGCAGTGAGCTAGCGGGAGGGTCCTACAATGAGCAGTTCTTC TRBD2 - TRBJ2-1 TRBV6-1
CASGLVIGQGDHEQYF TGTGCTAGTGGTTTGGTAATCGGGCAGGGCGACCACGAGCAGTACTTC - - TRBJ2-7 TRBV12-5
CAISDDGGSQPQHF TGTGCCATCAGTGACGATGGGGGCAGTCAGCCCCAGCATTTT - - TRBJ1-5 TRBV10-3
CASNWGSGGSETQYF TGCGCCAGTAATTGGGGTAGCGGGGGCTCAGAGACCCAGTACTTC TRBD2 - TRBJ2-5 TRBV5-1
CATSKRTGGTGELFF TGTGCCACCAGCAAGAGGACAGGAGGCACCGGGGAGCTGTTTTTT TRBD1 - TRBJ2-2 TRBV15
CASSGGDRWYSDYTF TGTGCCAGCAGTGGGGGGGACCGCTGGTATTCCGACTACACCTTC - few TRBJ1-2 TRBV5-4
CASSLAMNTEAFF TGTGCCAGCAGCTTAGCTATGAACACTGAAGCTTTCTTT - - TRBJ1-1 TRBV7-9
CASSLAGGGGETQYF TGTGCCAGCAGCTTGGCGGGAGGGGGAGGAGAGACCCAGTACTTC TRBD2 - TRBJ2-5 TRBV5-4